This TCR beta chain was profiled in a study of cytomegalovirus exposure and HLA in healthy donors. Study conclusions and caveats: Most TCR beta V segments were productive about 87% or about 30% of the time in an earlier analysis.

Per the germline V gene, CDR1 is SGHRS and CDR2 is YFSETQ. CDR3 length: 14 amino acids. The J segment lost 6 bases and the V segment lost 5 bases, leaving 1 base of the junction unmatched. In the PCR, 60 Vbeta and 13 Jbeta primers were used. The method was immunoSEQ multiplex PCR; TCRdb's version includes in-frame clones alone and lacks a portion of them. This table has some 96,000 clones, about 80% appearing once. Regarding this clone: Its target is unknown.

The TCR originated in a man in his forties in good health and CMV-seropositive. The sequencing sample was made of PBMCs. The chain has TRBV5-1 and TRBJ2-1, with 14 bases identical to TRBD2. CDR3 region: CASRTSGRGNEQFF. CDR3 nucleotides: TGCGCCAGCAGGACTAGCGGGAGGGGCAATGAGCAGTTCTTC.